Reported below is one TCR beta chain. Its target is not known. This entry comes from a study of PD-1 blockade in classical Hodgkin lymphoma. Study outcomes and limitations: TCR diversity at baseline was reported to be reduced in newly diagnosed patients relative to healthy donors. No one has yet defined what causes the repertoire differences, which may be disease activity or prior therapy.

Data came from immunoSEQ multiplex PCR; TCRdb stores just in-frame clones and leaves some out. The sample yields more than 25,000 clones, around 90% seen once. Specified time point: newly diagnosed, previously untreated cHL patient sample. From thawed PBMCs, CD4+ T cells were purified using magnetic negative selection. Peripheral samples used as comparators were newly diagnosed, untreated classical Hodgkin lymphoma PBMCs. Trimming took 5 bases from V and 4 from J; bases not matched to a gene: 8. The CDR3 spans 15 residues. Germline assignment: CDR1 MDHEN and CDR2 SYDVKM. V is TRBV28 and J is TRBJ1-1; 9 bases map to TRBD1. The sequencing input was CD4+ T cells from blood. This clonotype was sampled from a human donor with classical Hodgkin lymphoma. The CDR3 loop is CASSPPGQGGTEAFF. As DNA, the CDR3 is TGTGCCAGCAGTCCCCCGGGACAGGGAGGCACTGAAGCTTTCTTT.